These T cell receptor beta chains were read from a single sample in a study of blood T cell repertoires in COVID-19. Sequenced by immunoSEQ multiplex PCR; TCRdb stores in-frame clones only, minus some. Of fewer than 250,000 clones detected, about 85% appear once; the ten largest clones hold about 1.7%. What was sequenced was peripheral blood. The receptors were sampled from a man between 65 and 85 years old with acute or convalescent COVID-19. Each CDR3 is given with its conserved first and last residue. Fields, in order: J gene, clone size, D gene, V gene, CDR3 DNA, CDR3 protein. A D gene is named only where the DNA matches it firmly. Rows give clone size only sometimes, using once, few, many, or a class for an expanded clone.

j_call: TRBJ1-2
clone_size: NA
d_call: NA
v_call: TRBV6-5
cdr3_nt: TGTGCCAGCATAATCCTAAGCCGACAGGCGCATGGCTACACCTTC
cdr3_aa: CASIILSRQAHGYTF

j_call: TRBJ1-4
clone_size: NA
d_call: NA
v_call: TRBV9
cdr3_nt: TGTGCCAGCAGCGATGGAGCAACTAATGAAAAACTGTTTTTT
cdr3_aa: CASSDGATNEKLFF

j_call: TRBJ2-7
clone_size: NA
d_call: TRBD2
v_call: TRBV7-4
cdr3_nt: TGTGCCAGCAGCTTAGAGGTAGGGCTAGCGGGAGGGCCGGGATTAATTTTTGTCCACGAGCAGTACTTC
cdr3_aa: CASSLEVGLAGGPGLIFVHEQYF

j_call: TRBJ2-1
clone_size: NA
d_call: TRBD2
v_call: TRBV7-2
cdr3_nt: TGTGCCAGCAGCCGGACTAGCACCTCCTACAATGAGCAGTTCTTC
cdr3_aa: CASSRTSTSYNEQFF

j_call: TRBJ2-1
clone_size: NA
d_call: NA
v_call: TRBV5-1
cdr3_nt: TGCGCCAGCAGCTTCAGGACTCAATACAATGAGCAGTTCTTC
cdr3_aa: CASSFRTQYNEQFF

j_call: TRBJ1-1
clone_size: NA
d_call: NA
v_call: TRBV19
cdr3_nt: TGTGCCAGTACCCATGAAGGGGATACTGAAGCTTTCTTT
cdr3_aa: CASTHEGDTEAFF

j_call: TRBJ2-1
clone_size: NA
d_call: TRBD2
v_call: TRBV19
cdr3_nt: TGTGCCAGTAGTTCCCGGACTAGCGGGAGTTTCACCTACAATGAGCAGTTCTTC
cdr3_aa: CASSSRTSGSFTYNEQFF

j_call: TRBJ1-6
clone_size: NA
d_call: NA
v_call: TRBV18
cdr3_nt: TGTGCCAGCTCACCCGCTTACAGGGCCAATTCACCCCTCCACTTT
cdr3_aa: CASSPAYRANSPLHF

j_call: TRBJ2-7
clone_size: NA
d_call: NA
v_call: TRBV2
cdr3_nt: TGTGCCAGCAGTGAGCAGGGGATTAGCTCCTACGAGCAGTACTTC
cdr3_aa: CASSEQGISSYEQYF

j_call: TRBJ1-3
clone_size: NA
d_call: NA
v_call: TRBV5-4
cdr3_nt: TGTGCCAGCAGCTTGGGGTCAGGGACTGGAAACACCATATATTTT
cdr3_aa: CASSLGSGTGNTIYF

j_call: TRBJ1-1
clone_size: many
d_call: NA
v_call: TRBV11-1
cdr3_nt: TGTGCCAGCAGCATGACAGGAAACACTGAAGCTTTCTTT
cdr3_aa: CASSMTGNTEAFF

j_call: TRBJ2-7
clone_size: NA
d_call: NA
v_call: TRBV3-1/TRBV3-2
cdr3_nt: TGTGCCAGCAGCCAATTGGCACGTTTCAACGAGCAGTACTTC
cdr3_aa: CASSQLARFNEQYF

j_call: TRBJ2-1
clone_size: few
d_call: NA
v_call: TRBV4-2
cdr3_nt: TGTGCCAGCAGCCAAGGACTTCTCAGTGGCTACAATGAGCAGTTCTTC
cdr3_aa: CASSQGLLSGYNEQFF

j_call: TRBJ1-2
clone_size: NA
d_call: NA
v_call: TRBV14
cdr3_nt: TGTGCCAGCAGCCGAGTCCAGGGAAATGGCTACACCTTC
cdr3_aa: CASSRVQGNGYTF

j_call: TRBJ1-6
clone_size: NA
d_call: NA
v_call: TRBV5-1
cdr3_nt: TGCGCCAGCAGCTTGGCCGTAGGGGTTGTGTCACCCCTCCACTTT
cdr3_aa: CASSLAVGVVSPLHF

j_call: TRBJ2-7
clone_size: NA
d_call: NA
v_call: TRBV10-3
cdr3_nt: TGTGCCACCACCGAGCAGGGCGGCTCTAAGCAGTACTTC
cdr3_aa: CATTEQGGSKQYF

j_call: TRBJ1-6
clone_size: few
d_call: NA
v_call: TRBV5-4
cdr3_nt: TGTGCCAGCAGCTCTCAGGATGTGGGGGCCCTTAATTCACCCCTCCACTTT
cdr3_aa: CASSSQDVGALNSPLHF

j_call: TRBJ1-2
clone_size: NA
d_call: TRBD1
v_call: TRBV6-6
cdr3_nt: TGTGCCAGCAGTCAGGGACAGGTCTATGGCTACACCTTC
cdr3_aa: CASSQGQVYGYTF

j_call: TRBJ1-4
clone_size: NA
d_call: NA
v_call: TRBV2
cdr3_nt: TGTGCCAGCAAGGAACAGCCAAAGGAAAAACTGTTTTTT
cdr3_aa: CASKEQPKEKLFF

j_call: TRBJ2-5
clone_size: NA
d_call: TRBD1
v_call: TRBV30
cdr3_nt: TGTGCCTGGAGTACTCGGACAGGAGGAGAGACCCAGTACTTC
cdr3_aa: CAWSTRTGGETQYF

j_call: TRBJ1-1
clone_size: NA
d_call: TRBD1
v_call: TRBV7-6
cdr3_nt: TGTGCCAGCAGTCTAGAAGTCCCGACAGGGACGAACACTGAAGCTTTCTTT
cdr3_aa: CASSLEVPTGTNTEAFF

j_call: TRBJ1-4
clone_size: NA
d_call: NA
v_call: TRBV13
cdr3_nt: TGTGCCAGCAGCTTAAGCCGGGAAAAACTGTTTTTT
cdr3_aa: CASSLSREKLFF

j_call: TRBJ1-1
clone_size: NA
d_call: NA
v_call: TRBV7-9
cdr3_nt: TGTGCCAGCAGCTTCGACGACTTGAACACTGAAGCTTTCTTT
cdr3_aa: CASSFDDLNTEAFF

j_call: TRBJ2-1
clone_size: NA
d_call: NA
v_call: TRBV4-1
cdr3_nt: TGCGCCAGCAGCCACACAGATTCCTACAATGAGCAGTTCTTC
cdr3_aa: CASSHTDSYNEQFF

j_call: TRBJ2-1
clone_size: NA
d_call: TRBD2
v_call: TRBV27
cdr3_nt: TGTGCCAGCAGTTATGGACTAGCGTTGAATGAGCAGTTCTTC
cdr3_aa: CASSYGLALNEQFF

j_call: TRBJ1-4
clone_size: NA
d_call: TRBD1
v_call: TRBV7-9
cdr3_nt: TGTGCCAGCAGCTCCGGGACAGGGGATACTAATGAAAAACTGTTTTTT
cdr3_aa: CASSSGTGDTNEKLFF

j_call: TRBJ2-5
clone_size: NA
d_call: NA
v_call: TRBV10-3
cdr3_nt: TGTGCCATCAGTCGGGGCGGGACGGAGACCCAGTACTTC
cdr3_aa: CAISRGGTETQYF

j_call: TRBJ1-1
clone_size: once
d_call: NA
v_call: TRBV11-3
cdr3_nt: TGTGCCAGCAGCTTACAGGGAAAGACTGAAGCTTTCTTT
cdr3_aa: CASSLQGKTEAFF

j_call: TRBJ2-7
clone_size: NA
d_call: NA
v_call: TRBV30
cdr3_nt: TGTGCCTGGAGTAGACTCAGAAACTACTACGAGCAGTACTTC
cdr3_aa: CAWSRLRNYYEQYF

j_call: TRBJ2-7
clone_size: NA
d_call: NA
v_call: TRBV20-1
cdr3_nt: TGCAGTGCGACTACAAGCTACGAGCAGTACTTC
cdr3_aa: CSATTSYEQYF

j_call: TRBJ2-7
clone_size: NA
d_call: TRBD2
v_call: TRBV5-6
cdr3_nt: TGTGCCAGCAGCTCACTAGCGGGGAAAGCCTACGAGCAGTACTTC
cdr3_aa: CASSSLAGKAYEQYF

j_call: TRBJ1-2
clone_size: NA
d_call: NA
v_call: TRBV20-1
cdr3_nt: TGCAGTGCCCCCAGGGAGGGGGGCTACACCTTC
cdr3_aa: CSAPREGGYTF

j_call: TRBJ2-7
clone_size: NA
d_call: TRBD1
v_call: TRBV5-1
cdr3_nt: TGCGCCAGCACCCCGGGACAGGGGGCCTACGAGCAGTACTTC
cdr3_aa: CASTPGQGAYEQYF

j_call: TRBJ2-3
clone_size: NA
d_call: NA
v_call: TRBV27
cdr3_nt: TGTGCCAGCAGCCTACAGGGCTGGGGTACGCAGTATTTT
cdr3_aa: CASSLQGWGTQYF

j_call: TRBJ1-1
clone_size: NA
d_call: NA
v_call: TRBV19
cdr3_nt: TGTGCCAGTAACCAGGGAACTGAAGCTTTCTTT
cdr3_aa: CASNQGTEAFF

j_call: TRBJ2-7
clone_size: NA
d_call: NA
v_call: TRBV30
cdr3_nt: TGTGCCTGGGGGCCTAGCAGCGTATACGAGCAGTACTTC
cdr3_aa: CAWGPSSVYEQYF

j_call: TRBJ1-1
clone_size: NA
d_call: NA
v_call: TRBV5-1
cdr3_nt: TGCGCCAGCAGCTTGAGGCAGGGGAACACTGAAGCTTTCTTT
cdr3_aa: CASSLRQGNTEAFF

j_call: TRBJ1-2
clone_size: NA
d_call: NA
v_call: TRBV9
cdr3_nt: TGTGCCAGCAGCGTCACAGGCGGCGGCTACACCTTC
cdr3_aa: CASSVTGGGYTF

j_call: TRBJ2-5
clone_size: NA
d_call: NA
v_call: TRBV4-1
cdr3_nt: TGCGCCAGCAGCCAAGTACGAGCGCGGGAGACCCAGTACTTC
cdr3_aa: CASSQVRARETQYF

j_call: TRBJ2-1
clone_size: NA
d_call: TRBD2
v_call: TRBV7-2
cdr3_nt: TGTGCCAGCAGCCCCCGGGGACTAGCGGGAGGGGTGCGGTTCTTC
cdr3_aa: CASSPRGLAGGVRFF

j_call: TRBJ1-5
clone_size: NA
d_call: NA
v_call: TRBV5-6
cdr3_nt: TGTGCCAGCAGCACCAACCCCCAGGGGACTCAGCCCCAGCATTTT
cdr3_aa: CASSTNPQGTQPQHF

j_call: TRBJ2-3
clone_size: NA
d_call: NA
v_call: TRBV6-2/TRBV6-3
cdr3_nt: TGTGCCAGCAGTTACTCGCCGGGAGAAGGAGATACGCAGTATTTT
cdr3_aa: CASSYSPGEGDTQYF

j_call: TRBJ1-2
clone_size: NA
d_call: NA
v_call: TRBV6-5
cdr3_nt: TGTGCCACTCGGACAGCACAGTATGGCTACACCTTC
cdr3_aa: CATRTAQYGYTF

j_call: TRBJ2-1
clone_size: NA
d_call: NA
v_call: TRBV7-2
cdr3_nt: TGTGCCAGCAGCTTAGCGCAGGCGCTCAATGAGCAGTTCTTC
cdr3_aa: CASSLAQALNEQFF

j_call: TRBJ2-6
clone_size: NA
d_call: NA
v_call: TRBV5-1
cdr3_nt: TGCGCCAGCAGTGCGGGGAGTGGGGCCAACGTCCTGACTTTC
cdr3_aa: CASSAGSGANVLTF

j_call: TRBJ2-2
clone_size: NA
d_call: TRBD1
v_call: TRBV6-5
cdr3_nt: TGTGCCAGCAGAACGGGACAGCGTATGTTGGGGGAGCTGTTTTTT
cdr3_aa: CASRTGQRMLGELFF

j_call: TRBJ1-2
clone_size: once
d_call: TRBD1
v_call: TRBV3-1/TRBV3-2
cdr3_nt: TGTGCCAGCAGCCAAGTAAGGACAGGAGGCTATGGCTACACCTTC
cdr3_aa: CASSQVRTGGYGYTF